This TCR beta chain is drawn from a study of Tregs in tolerant kidney transplant recipients (dated by TCRdb to the late 2010s). Broadly, across the study: The transplants used related donors with nonmyeloablative bone marrow transplantation, and mixed chimerism in the human trials was transient. Before combined kidney and bone marrow transplantation, this study identified donor-specific regulatory T cells using TCRbeta sequencing and then followed those same cells after transplant.

What the authors observed across the whole study: The study was constrained by small patient numbers, and validation of the findings is required in larger populations and under other immunosuppression protocols. Donor-specific Treg expansion exceeded global Treg expansion in tolerant patients, suggesting antigen-driven rather than nonspecific expansion. Biological reproducibility was not directly assessed, although technical replication error appeared to be minimal. Expanding Tregs with activated donor B cells appeared to identify the most biologically relevant and donor-specific TCRbeta repertoire. For some patients the PCR primers changed over time, which made it impossible to compare the samples from those patients at the nucleotide level.

Including the terminal cysteine and phenylalanine, the CDR3 comprises 16 residues. The DNA covers only part of the CDR3, 39 bases in frame from base 1. Sequences SGHVS (CDR1) and FQNEAQ (CDR2) are obtained from the germline V gene. Ends trimmed: V by 6 bases, J by 1 base; bases unmatched to a gene: 8. Concerning this clone: Its antigen remains unidentified. The read ends 3 residues shy of where the CDR3 ends; the end is completed using the germline J gene.

For TCRbeta CDR3 sequencing, genomic DNA from the sorted cells was extracted using the QIAGEN DNeasy Blood and Tissue Kit. High-throughput TCRbeta CDR3 sequencing, which included PCR amplification with bias correction and internal controls, was done commercially through immunoSEQ. Per the source publication's procedure: Unique productive TCRbeta sequences were defined by CDR3 nucleotide sequence where primers matched, and otherwise by CDR3 amino acid sequence together with Vbeta and Jbeta genes. Sorting error was corrected by removing sequences shared between sorted populations at a frequency ratio of 2:1 or less, and the remaining shared sequences were assigned to the higher population. A sequence was defined as donor-reactive if the sequence was expanded at least 5-fold in CFSE-low cells compared with unstimulated cells and had a frequency of at least 0.01% in CFSE-low cells. Repertoire divergence was quantified by Jensen-Shannon divergence calculated from the top 100 TCRbeta sequences ranked by frequency. For any sample with multiple sequencing runs, sorting error was corrected in each run separately before the runs were pooled. What TCRdb holds here is the immuneACCESS table cut down to in-frame rearrangements. Part of the clones is not present; checked against another copy, under half of the missing clones reflect an unresolved V gene, and the others are unexplained. For V, J and clone size, that table is used; D and trimming come from the DNA. The table held for this sample gives tens of thousands of clones. The top ten clones comprise 7.6% of the sample.

The intended sense of this specimen's time point label: blood sample drawn before combined kidney and bone marrow transplant. Unstimulated Tregs (CD4+CD25+CD127-), CD4+ non-Tregs (CD4+CD25-), CD4 and CD8 cells were FACS-sorted from thawed PBMCs. Patients were 4 combined kidney and bone marrow transplant recipients from the ITN036ST trial, and only these trial subjects had samples available. Healthy control blood was processed to PBMCs by Ficoll density gradient and cryopreserved, and patient PBMCs were collected before and after transplant. The receptor was derived from a human donor who received a combined kidney and bone marrow transplant. The rearranged segments are TRBV7-8 and TRBJ2-3, with 9 central nucleotides matching TRBD2. Here the sequenced sample was CD8+ T cells from blood, taken before the transplant. The CDR3 reads as follows: CASSRPAGGGTDTQYF. Incomplete CDR3 DNA: TGTGCCAGCAGTCGACCAGCGGGAGGCGGCACAGATACG.